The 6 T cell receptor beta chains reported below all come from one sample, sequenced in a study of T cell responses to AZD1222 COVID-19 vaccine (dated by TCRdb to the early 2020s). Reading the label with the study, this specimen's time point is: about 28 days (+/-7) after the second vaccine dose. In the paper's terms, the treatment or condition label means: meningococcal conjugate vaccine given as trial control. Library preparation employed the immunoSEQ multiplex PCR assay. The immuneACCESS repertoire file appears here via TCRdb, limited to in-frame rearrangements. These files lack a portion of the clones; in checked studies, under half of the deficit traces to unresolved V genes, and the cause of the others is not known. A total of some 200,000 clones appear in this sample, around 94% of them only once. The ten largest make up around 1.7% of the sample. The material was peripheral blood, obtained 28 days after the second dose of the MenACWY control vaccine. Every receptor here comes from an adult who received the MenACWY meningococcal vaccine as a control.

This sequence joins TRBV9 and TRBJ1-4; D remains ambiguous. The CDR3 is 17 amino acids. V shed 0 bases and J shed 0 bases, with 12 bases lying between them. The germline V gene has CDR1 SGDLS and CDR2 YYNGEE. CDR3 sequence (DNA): TGTGCCAGCAGCGTAGAAGGCGGTCTTGCAACTAATGAAAAACTGTTTTTT. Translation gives CASSVEGGLATNEKLFF.

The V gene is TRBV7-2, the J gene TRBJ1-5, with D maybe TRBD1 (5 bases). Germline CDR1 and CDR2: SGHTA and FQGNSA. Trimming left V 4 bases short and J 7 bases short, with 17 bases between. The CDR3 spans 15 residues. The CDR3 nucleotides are TGTGCCAGCAGCTCGCAATCGCAGGGTAGACAGCCCCAGCATTTT. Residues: CASSSQSQGRQPQHF.

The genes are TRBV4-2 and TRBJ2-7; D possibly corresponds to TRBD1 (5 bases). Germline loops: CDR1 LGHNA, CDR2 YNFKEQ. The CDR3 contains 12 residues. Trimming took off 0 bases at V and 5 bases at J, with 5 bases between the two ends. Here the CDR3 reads CASSQEGDEQYF. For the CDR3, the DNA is TGTGCCAGCAGCCAAGAAGGGGACGAGCAGTACTTC.

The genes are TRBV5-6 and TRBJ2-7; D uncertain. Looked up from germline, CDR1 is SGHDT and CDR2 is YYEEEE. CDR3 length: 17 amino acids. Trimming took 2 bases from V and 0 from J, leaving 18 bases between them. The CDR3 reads CASSFWIRPDPSYEQYF. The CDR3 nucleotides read TGTGCCAGCAGCTTTTGGATCAGGCCGGACCCCTCCTACGAGCAGTACTTC.

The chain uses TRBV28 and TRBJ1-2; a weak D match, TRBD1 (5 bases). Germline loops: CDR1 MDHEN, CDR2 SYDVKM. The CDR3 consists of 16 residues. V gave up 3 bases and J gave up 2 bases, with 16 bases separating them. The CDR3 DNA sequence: TGTGCCAGCAGTTTGTCCGCGACGGGGGTAAACTATGGCTACACCTTC. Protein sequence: CASSLSATGVNYGYTF.

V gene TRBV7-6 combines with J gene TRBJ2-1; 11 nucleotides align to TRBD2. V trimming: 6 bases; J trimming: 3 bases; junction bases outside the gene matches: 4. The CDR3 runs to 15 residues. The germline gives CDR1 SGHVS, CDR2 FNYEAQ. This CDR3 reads CASRLLAGVYNEQFF. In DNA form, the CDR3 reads TGTGCCAGCAGGTTACTAGCGGGAGTCTACAATGAGCAGTTCTTC. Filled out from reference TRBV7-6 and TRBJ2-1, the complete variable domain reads GAGVSQSPRYKVTKRGQDVALRCDPISGHVSLYWYRQALGQGPEFLTYFNYEAQQDKSGLPNDRFSAERPEGSISTLTIQRTEQRDSAMYRCASRLLAGVYNEQFFGPGTRLTVL.